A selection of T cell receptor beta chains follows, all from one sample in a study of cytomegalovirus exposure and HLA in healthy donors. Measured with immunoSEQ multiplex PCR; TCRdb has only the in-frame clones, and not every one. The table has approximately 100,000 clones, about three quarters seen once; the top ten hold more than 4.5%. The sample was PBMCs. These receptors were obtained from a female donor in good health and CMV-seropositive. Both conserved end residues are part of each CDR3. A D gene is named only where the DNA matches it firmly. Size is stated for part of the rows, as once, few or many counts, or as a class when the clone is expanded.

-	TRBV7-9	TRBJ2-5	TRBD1	CASDRGAHETQYF	TGTGCCAGCGACAGGGGCGCCCACGAGACCCAGTACTTC
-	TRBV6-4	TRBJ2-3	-	CASSLRDSSTDTQYF	TGTGCCAGCAGCCTCCGGGACTCCAGCACAGATACGCAGTATTTT
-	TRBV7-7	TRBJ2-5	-	CASTRSGGSTETQYF	TGTGCTAGCACCCGGTCGGGGGGCTCAACGGAGACCCAGTACTTC
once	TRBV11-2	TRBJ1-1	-	CASRERAAEAFF	TGTGCCAGCAGGGAGAGGGCCGCTGAAGCTTTCTTT
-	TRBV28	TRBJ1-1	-	CASSLWGAVNTEAFF	TGTGCCAGCAGTTTATGGGGTGCGGTGAACACTGAAGCTTTCTTT
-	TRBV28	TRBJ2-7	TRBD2	CASSPGTSAHYEQYF	TGTGCCAGCAGTCCTGGGACTAGCGCCCACTACGAGCAGTACTTC
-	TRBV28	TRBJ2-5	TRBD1	CASRLPGQGVGETQYF	TGTGCCAGCAGACTACCGGGACAGGGGGTGGGGGAGACCCAGTACTTC
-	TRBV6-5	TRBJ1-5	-	CASSPRADALEPQHF	TGTGCCAGCAGTCCCCGTGCAGATGCCCTTGAGCCCCAGCATTTT
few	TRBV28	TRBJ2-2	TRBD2	CASSSLYREGGTGELFF	TGTGCCAGCAGTTCCCTCTATCGGGAGGGGGGCACCGGGGAGCTGTTTTTT
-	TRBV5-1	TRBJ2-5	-	CASSSLGGLQETQYF	TGCGCCAGCAGCTCCCTCGGGGGGCTGCAAGAGACCCAGTACTTC
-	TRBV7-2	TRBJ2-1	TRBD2	CASSPGGTSANNEQFF	TGTGCCAGCAGCCCAGGGGGGACTAGCGCAAACAATGAGCAGTTCTTC
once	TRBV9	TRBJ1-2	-	CASATTGNYGYTF	TGTGCCAGCGCCACTACAGGCAACTATGGCTACACCTTC
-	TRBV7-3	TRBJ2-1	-	CASSLIDWRDEQFF	TGTGCCAGCAGCTTAATAGACTGGAGGGATGAGCAGTTCTTC
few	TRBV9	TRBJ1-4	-	CASSTLGVANEKLFF	TGTGCCAGCAGCACTTTAGGGGTGGCTAATGAAAAACTGTTTTTT
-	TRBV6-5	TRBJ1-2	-	CASSLLLGYGYTF	TGTGCCAGCAGCCTCCTCCTAGGCTATGGCTACACCTTC
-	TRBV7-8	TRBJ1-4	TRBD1	CASSLVSVRQGHEKLFF	TGTGCCAGCAGCTTAGTATCTGTTCGACAGGGACATGAAAAACTGTTTTTT
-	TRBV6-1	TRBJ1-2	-	CASSEGIGEGYGYTF	TGTGCCAGCAGTGAGGGGATAGGGGAGGGTTATGGCTACACCTTC
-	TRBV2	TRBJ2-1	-	CASSGAVTSTEQFF	TGTGCCAGCAGTGGGGCTGTGACCTCCACTGAGCAGTTCTTC